The subject of this entry is one T cell receptor (beta chain). This sample is drawn from a study of TIL therapy for anti-PD-1-resistant metastatic lung cancer. Stated time point: pre-treatment sample, taken before nivolumab and TIL therapy. Germline V gene lookup returns CDR1 SSHAT and CDR2 FNYEAQ (reference sequence). This CDR3 comprises 16 residues. V shed 5 bases and J 5 bases; nucleotides not matched to a gene: 10. This was the immunoSEQ v3 assay. Profiled with immunoSEQ multiplex PCR; TCRdb holds only in-frame clones, not every one. The data hold 40,000 to 60,000 clones, with 79% observed a single time.

This chain links TRBV7-7 with TRBJ2-2; 8 bases align to TRBD1. The TCR sequence derives from a woman aged 30 to 85 with non-small cell lung cancer. Sample: blood, taken at baseline. The DNA of the CDR3 is TGTGCCAGCAGCCCGATGACAGGGGTTGGGACCGGGGAGCTGTTTTTT. Residues: CASSPMTGVGTGELFF.